By share, the clone carrying this T cell receptor beta chain counts as medium-sized. This CDR3 spans 17 amino acids. V lost 4 bases to trimming and J lost 5 bases, with 19 bases between them. Germline V gene sequence: CDR1 SGDLS, CDR2 YYNGEE. The data originate from a study of blood T cell repertoires in COVID-19. Overall study context: PBMCs, B-cell-depleted T cells, or T cells provided the cDNA or gDNA that made up the material.

Sequenced by immunoSEQ multiplex PCR; TCRdb stores in-frame clones only, minus some. Among around 150,000 clones listed, about three quarters were seen once. J is TRBJ1-6 and V is TRBV9, with a weak D call TRBD1 (5 bases). This receptor was identified in an elderly woman with active or convalescent COVID-19. The sample consisted of peripheral blood. DNA of the CDR3: TGTGCCAGCAGCATGTACCCCCTGATACAGGATAATTCACCCCTCCACTTT. Residues: CASSMYPLIQDNSPLHF.